This TCR beta chain originates from a study of T cells in Graves' hyperthyroidism and ophthalmopathy. This CDR3 comprises 14 residues. Germline V CDR1 and CDR2: MNHNY, SVGAGI (reference sequence). The V end was cut by 0 bases, the J end by 0 bases, with 4 bases between. In its sample, this clonotype was seen many times. What it binds is unknown. Study-level points and caveats: With a median lead of 6.5 months before onset, the model predicted ophthalmopathy.

Template material for amplifying TCR beta CDR3 regions consisted of RNA transcripts. Using the HTBI primer set, a first-round RT-PCR was run on the TCR CDR3. In TCRdb, the multiplex PCR reads were re-called with MiXCR into one record per CDR3 protein. The sample holds 200,000 to 250,000 distinct CDR3 sequences; roughly 17% are singletons and the top ten take around 50%. The sequenced sample consisted of blood. The chain carries TRBV6-6 and TRBJ2-3; D not resolved. This TCR derives from a man in his fifties or sixties with Graves' hyperthyroidism. As DNA, the CDR3 is TGTGCCAGCAGTTACTCCAGAAGCACAGATACGCAGTATTTT. Encoded protein: CASSYSRSTDTQYF.